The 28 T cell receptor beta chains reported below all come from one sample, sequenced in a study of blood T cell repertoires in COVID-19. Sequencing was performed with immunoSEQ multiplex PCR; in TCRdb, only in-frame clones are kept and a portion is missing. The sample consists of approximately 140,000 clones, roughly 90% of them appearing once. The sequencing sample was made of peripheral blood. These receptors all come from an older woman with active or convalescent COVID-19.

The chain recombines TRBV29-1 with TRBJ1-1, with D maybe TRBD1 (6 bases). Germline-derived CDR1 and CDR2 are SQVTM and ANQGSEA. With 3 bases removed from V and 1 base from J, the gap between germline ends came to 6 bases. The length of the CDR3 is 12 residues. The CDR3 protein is CSVDRGNTEAFF. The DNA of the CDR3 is TGCAGCGTTGACAGGGGGAACACTGAAGCTTTCTTT.

The CDR3 DNA follows: TGTGCCAGTAGTATAGGTCCGCAGGTCAAATCGCAGTTCTTC. As protein: CASSIGPQVKSQFF. The chain recombines TRBV19 with TRBJ2-1; D gene uncertain. V dropped 1 base and J dropped 12 bases, with 16 bases sitting between them. The germline V gene encodes CDR1 LNHDA and CDR2 SQIVND (reference sequence). CDR3 length: 14 amino acids.

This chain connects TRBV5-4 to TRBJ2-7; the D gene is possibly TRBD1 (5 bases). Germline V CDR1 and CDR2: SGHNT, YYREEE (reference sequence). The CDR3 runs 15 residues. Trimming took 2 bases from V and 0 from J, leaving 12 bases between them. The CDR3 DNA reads TGTGCCAGCAGCTTAGGGGCCCAAAGCTCCTACGAGCAGTACTTC. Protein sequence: CASSLGAQSSYEQYF. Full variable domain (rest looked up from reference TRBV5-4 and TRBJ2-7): ETGVTQSPTHLIKTRGQQVTLRCSSQSGHNTVSWYQQALGQGPQFIFQYYREEENGRGNFPPRFSGLQFPNYSSELNVNALELDDSALYLCASSLGAQSSYEQYFGPGTRLTVT.

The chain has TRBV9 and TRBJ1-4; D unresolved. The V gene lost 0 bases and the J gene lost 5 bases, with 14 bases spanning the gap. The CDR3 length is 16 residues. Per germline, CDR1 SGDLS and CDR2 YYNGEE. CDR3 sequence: CASSVGSVVPNEKLFF. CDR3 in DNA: TGTGCCAGCAGCGTAGGTTCGGTCGTCCCAAATGAAAAACTGTTTTTT.

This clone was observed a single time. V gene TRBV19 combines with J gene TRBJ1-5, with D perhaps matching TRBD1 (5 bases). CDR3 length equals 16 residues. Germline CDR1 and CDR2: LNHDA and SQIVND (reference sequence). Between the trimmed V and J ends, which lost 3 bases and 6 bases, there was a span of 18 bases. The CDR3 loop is CASSMNPGARGQPQHF. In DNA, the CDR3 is TGTGCCAGTAGTATGAATCCCGGGGCGCGGGGTCAGCCCCAGCATTTT.

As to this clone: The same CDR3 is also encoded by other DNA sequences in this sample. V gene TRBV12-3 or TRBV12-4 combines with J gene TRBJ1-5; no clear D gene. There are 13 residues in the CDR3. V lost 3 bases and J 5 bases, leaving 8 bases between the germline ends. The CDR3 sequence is CASSLVGDQPQHF. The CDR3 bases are TGTGCCAGCAGTTTGGTGGGAGATCAGCCCCAGCATTTT.

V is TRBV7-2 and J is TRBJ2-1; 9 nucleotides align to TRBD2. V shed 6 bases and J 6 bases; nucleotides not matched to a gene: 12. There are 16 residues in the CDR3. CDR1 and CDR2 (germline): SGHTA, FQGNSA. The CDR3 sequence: CASRPPGLAKVNEQFF. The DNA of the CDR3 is TGTGCCAGCAGACCCCCGGGACTAGCCAAGGTCAATGAGCAGTTCTTC.

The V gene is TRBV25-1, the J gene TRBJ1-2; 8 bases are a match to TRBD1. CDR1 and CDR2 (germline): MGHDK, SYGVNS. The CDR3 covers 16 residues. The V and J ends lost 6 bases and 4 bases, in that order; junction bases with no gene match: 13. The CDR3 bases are TGTGCCAGCAGCCCGGACAGGGAGGATCGTCGCTATGGCTACACCTTC. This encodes CASSPDREDRRYGYTF.

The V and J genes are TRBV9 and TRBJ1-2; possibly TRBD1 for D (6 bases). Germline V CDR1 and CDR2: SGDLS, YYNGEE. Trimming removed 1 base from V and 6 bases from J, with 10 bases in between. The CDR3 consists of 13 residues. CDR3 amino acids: CASSVLQGHGYTF. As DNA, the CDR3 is TGTGCCAGCAGCGTATTACAGGGCCATGGCTACACCTTC.

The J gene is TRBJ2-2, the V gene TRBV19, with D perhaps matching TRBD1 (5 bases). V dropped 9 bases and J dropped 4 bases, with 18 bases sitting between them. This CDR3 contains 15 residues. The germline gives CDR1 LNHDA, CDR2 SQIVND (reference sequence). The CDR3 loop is CASTRQSKSTGELFF. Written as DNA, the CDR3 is TGTGCCAGCACCAGACAGTCAAAGAGCACCGGGGAGCTGTTTTTT.

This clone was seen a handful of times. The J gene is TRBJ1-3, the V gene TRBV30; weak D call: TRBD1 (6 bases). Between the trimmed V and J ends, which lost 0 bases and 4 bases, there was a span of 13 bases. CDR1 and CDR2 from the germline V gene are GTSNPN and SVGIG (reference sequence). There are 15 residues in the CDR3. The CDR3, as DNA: TGTGCCTGGAGTGTATTCAGGGGTGGGGGAAACACCATATATTTT. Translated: CAWSVFRGGGNTIYF. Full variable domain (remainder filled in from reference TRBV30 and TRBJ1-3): SQTIHQWPATLVQPVGSPLSLECTVEGTSNPNLYWYRQAAGRGLQLLFYSVGIGQISSEVPQNLSASRPQDRQFILSSKKLLLSDSGFYLCAWSVFRGGGNTIYFGEGSWLTVV.

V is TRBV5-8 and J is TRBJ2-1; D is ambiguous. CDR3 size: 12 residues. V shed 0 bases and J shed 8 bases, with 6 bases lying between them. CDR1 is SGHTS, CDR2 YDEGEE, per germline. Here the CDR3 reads CASSLGLYEQFF. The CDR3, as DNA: TGTGCCAGCAGCTTGGGGCTTTATGAGCAGTTCTTC.

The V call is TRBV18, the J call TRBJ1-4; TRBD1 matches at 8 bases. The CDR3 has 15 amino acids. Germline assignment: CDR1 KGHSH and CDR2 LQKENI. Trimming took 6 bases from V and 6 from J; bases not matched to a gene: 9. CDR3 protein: CASSPSEQGDEKLFF. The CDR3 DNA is TGTGCCAGCTCCCCCTCGGAACAGGGGGATGAAAAACTGTTTTTT. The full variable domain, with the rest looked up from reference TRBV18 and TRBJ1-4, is NAGVMQNPRHLVRRRGQEARLRCSPMKGHSHVYWYRQLPEEGLKFMVYLQKENIIDESGMPKERFSAEFPKEGPSILRIQQVVRGDSAAYFCASSPSEQGDEKLFFGSGTQLSVL.

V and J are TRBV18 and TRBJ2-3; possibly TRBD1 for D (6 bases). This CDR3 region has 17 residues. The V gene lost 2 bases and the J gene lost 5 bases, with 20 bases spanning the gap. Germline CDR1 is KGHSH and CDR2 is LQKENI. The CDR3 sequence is CASSPSIVTGPGDTQYF. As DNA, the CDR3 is TGTGCCAGCTCACCATCTATTGTAACAGGGCCGGGAGATACGCAGTATTTT.

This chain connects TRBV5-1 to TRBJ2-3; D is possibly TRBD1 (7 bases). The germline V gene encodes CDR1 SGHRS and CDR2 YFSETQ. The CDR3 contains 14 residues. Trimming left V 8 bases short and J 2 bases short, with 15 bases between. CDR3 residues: CASGRGASTDTQYF. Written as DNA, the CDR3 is TGCGCCAGTGGCAGGGGGGCCTCCACAGATACGCAGTATTTT.

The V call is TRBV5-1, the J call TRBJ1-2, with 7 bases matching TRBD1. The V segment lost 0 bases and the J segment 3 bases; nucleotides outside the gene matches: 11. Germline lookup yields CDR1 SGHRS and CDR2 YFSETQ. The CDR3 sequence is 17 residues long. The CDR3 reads CASSLEIAFQGDYGYTF. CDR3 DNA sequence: TGCGCCAGCAGCTTGGAAATCGCCTTTCAGGGGGACTATGGCTACACCTTC. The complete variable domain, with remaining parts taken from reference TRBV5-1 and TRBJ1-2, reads KAGVTQTPRYLIKTRGQQVTLSCSPISGHRSVSWYQQTPGQGLQFLFEYFSETQRNKGNFPGRFSGRQFSNSRSEMNVSTLELGDSALYLCASSLEIAFQGDYGYTFGSGTRLTVV.

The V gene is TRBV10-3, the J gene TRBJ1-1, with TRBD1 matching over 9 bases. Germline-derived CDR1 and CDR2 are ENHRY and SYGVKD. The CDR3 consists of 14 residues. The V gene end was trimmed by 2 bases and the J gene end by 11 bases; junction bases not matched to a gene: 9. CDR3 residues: CAISEARDRESAFF. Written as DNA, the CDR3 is TGTGCCATCAGTGAGGCCCGGGACAGGGAGTCGGCTTTCTTT.

CDR3 amino acids: CASSEAQGATNSPLHF. Written as DNA, the CDR3 is TGTGCCAGCAGTGAAGCTCAAGGGGCCACAAATTCACCCCTCCACTTT. The rearrangement joins TRBV2 to TRBJ1-6; tentatively, D is TRBD1 (5 bases). V lost 0 bases and J 7 bases, leaving 13 bases between the germline ends. The CDR3 contains 16 residues. Per the germline V gene, CDR1 is SNHLY and CDR2 is FYNNEI. Combining the CDR3 with reference TRBV2 and TRBJ1-6 gives the whole variable domain EPEVTQTPSHQVTQMGQEVILRCVPISNHLYFYWYRQILGQKVEFLVSFYNNEISEKSEIFDDQFSVERPDGSNFTLKIRSTKLEDSAMYFCASSEAQGATNSPLHFGNGTRLTVT.

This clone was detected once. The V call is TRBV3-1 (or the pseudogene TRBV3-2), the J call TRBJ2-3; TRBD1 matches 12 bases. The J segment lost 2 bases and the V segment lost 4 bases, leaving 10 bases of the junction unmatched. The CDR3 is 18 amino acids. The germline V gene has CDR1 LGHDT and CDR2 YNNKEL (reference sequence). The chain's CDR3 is CASSRHPPGQGATDTQYF. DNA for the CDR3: TGTGCCAGCAGCCGACACCCCCCGGGACAGGGGGCCACAGATACGCAGTATTTT.

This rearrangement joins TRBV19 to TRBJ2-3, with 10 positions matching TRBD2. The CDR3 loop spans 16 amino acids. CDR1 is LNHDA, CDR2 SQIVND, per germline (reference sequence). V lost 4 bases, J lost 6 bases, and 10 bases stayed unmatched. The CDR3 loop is CASSNTPGLARDTQYF. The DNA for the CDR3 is TGTGCCAGTAGTAACACCCCGGGACTAGCGCGTGATACGCAGTATTTT.

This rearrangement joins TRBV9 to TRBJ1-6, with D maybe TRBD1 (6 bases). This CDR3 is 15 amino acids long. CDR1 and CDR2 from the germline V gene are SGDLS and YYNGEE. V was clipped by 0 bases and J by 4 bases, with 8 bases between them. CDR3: CASSVGDTYNSPLHF. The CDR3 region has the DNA TGTGCCAGCAGCGTAGGGGACACTTATAATTCACCCCTCCACTTT.

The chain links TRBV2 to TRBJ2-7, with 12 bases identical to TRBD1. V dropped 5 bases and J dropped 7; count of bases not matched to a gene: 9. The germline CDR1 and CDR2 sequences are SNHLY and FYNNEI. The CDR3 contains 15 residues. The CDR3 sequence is CASSREGQGAKEQYF. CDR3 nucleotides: TGTGCCAGCAGTCGAGAGGGACAGGGGGCGAAGGAGCAGTACTTC.

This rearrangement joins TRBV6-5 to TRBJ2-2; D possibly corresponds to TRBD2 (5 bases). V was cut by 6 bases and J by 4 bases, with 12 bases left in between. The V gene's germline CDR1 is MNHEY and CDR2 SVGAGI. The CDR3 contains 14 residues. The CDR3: CASRTREFTGELFF. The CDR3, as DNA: TGTGCCAGCAGAACGAGGGAGTTCACCGGGGAGCTGTTTTTT.

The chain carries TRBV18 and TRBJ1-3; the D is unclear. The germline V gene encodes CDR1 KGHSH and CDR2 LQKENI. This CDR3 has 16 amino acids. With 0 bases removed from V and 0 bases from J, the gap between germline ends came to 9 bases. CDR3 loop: CASSPPNSPSGNTIYF. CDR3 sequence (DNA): TGTGCCAGCTCACCACCGAATAGCCCCTCTGGAAACACCATATATTTT.

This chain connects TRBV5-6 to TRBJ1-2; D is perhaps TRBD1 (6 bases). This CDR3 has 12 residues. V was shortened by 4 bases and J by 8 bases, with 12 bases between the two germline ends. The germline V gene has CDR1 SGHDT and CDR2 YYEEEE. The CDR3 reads CASSVNREGYTF. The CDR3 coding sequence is TGTGCCAGCAGCGTAAACAGGGAGGGCTACACCTTC.

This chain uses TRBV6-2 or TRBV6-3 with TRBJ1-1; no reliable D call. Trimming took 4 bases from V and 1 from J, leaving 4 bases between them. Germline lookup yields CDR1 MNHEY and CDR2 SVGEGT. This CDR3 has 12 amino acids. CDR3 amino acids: CASSLENTEAFF. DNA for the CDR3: TGTGCCAGCAGTTTAGAGAACACTGAAGCTTTCTTT.

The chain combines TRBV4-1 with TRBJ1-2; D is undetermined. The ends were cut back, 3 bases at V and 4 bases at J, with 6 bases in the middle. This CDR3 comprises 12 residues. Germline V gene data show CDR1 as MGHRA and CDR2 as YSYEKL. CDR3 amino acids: CASSQGVYGYTF. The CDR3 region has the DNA TGCGCCAGCAGCCAGGGAGTCTATGGCTACACCTTC.

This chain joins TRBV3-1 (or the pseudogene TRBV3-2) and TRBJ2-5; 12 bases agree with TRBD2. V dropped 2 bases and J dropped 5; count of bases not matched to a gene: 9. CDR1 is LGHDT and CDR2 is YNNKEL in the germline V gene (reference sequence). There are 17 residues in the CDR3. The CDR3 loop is CASSQRSLAGGRETQYF. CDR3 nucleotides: TGTGCCAGCAGCCAAAGATCCCTAGCGGGGGGGCGGGAGACCCAGTACTTC.